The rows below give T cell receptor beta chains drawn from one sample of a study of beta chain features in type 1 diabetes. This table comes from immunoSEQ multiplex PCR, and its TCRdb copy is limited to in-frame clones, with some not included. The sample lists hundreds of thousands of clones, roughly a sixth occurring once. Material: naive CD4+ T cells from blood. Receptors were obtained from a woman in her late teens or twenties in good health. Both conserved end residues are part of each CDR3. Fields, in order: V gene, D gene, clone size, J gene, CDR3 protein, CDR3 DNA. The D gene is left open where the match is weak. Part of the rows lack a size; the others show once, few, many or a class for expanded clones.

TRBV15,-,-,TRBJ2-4,CATSRDRAQAGLWENIQYF,TGTGCCACCAGCAGAGATAGAGCTCAAGCTGGGTTGTGGGAAAACATTCAGTACTTC
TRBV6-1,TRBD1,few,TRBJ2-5,CASSFNAGGRETQYF,TGTGCCAGCAGCTTTAACGCAGGGGGACGAGAGACCCAGTACTTC
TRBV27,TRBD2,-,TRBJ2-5,CASSKRELETQYF,TGTGCCAGCAGTAAGCGGGAGCTGGAGACCCAGTACTTC
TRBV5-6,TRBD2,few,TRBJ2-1,CASSPGLAGTSEFF,TGTGCCAGCAGCCCCGGACTAGCGGGCACCTCCGAGTTCTTC
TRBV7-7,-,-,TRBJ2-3,CASSLGGGADTQYF,TGTGCTAGCAGCTTAGGCGGGGGCGCAGATACGCAGTATTTT
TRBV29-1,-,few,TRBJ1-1,CSVDNPNTEAFF,TGCAGCGTTGACAACCCGAACACTGAAGCTTTCTTT
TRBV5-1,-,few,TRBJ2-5,CASSLRGSPQETQYF,TGCGCCAGCAGCTTACGGGGTTCCCCCCAAGAGACCCAGTACTTC
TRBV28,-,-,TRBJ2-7,CASRFGGVASYEQYF,TGTGCCAGCAGATTTGGAGGGGTAGCGTCCTACGAGCAGTACTTC
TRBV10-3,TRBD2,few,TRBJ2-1,CASIPGGSGINEQFF,TGTGCCAGCATTCCCGGTGGTAGCGGGATTAATGAGCAGTTCTTC
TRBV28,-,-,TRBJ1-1,CASAAPLLTEAFF,TGTGCCAGCGCAGCCCCGCTCCTGACTGAAGCTTTCTTT
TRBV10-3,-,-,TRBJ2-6,CAISEAHGSGANVLTF,TGTGCCATCAGTGAGGCACATGGATCCGGGGCCAACGTCCTGACTTTC
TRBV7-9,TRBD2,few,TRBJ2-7,CASSLPAGGHSRREQYF,TGTGCCAGCAGCTTACCAGCGGGAGGGCACTCCCGTCGCGAGCAGTACTTC
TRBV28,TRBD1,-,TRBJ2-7,CATRRDSRYEQYF,TGTGCCACACGCCGGGACAGTAGGTACGAGCAGTACTTC
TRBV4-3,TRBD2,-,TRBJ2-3,CASSQDLTSGSMDTQYF,TGCGCCAGCAGCCAAGATCTGACTAGCGGGAGTATGGATACGCAGTATTTT
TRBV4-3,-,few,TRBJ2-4,CASSQDGAGGLAKNIQYF,TGCGCCAGCAGCCAAGATGGGGCCGGGGGCCTAGCCAAAAACATTCAGTACTTC
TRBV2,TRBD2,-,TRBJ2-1,CATKYGRLAGDNEQFF,TGTGCCACCAAATATGGCCGACTAGCGGGAGACAATGAGCAGTTCTTC
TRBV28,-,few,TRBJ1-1,CASITLPATEAFF,TGTGCCAGCATTACCCTGCCCGCCACTGAAGCTTTCTTT
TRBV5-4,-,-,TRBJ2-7,CASSLLAEGGEQYF,TGTGCCAGCAGCCTGTTAGCGGAGGGAGGCGAGCAGTACTTC
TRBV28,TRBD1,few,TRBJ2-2,CASGTEYTGELFF,TGTGCCAGCGGGACAGAATACACCGGGGAGCTGTTTTTT
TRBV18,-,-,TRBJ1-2,CASSPTGPNYGYTF,TGTGCCAGCTCACCAACCGGGCCTAACTATGGCTACACCTTC
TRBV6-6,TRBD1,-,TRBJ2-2,CASSYWTGFTGELFF,TGTGCCAGCAGTTACTGGACAGGGTTCACCGGGGAGCTGTTTTTT
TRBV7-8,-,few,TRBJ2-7,CASSPKGGAGSYEQYF,TGTGCCAGCAGCCCCAAAGGGGGGGCGGGGTCCTACGAGCAGTACTTC
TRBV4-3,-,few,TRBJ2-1,CASSLGVNEQFF,TGCGCCAGCAGCCTGGGCGTCAATGAGCAGTTCTTC
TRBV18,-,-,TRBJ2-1,CASSPPPGEQFF,TGTGCCAGCTCACCTCCCCCTGGGGAGCAGTTCTTC
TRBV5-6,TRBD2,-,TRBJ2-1,CASSLAVQREGQFF,TGTGCCAGCAGCTTGGCCGTCCAGCGGGAGGGCCAGTTCTTC
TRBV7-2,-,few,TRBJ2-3,CASSYPVVATDTQYF,TGTGCCAGCAGCTATCCGGTGGTCGCTACAGATACGCAGTATTTT
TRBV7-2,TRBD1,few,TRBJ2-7,CASSLGTGGPLTYEQYF,TGTGCCAGCAGCTTAGGGACAGGGGGCCCTTTAACCTACGAGCAGTACTTC
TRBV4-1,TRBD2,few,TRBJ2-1,CASSQEGTSGRQEQFF,TGCGCCAGCAGCCAAGAAGGGACTAGCGGGAGACAGGAGCAGTTCTTC